One sample yielded the 30 T cell receptor beta chains listed below, sequenced in a study of blood T cell repertoires in COVID-19. The method was immunoSEQ multiplex PCR; TCRdb's version includes in-frame clones alone and lacks a portion of them. Among over 90,000 clones, approximately 92% were seen once, and the ten largest hold about 4%. Material: peripheral blood. These receptor sequences come from a man younger than 35 with acute or convalescent COVID-19.

V is TRBV19 and J is TRBJ1-4; D is unresolved. Germline CDR1 reads LNHDA; CDR2 reads SQIVND (reference sequence). Trimming shortened V by 2 bases and J by 5 bases, and 9 bases separated the two germline ends. CDR3 size: 14 residues. For the CDR3, the DNA is TGTGCCAGTAGTATAACCGGGAGCAATGAAAAACTGTTTTTT. It yields the protein CASSITGSNEKLFF.

The chain uses TRBV6-5 and TRBJ2-1, with D tentatively TRBD1 (6 bases). CDR1 MNHEY and CDR2 SVGAGI come from the germline V gene. This CDR3 is 14 amino acids long. V gave up 6 bases and J gave up 3 bases, with 12 bases separating them. The CDR3 region has the DNA TGTGCCAGCAGCCAAAACAGGGACTACAATGAGCAGTTCTTC. The encoded protein is CASSQNRDYNEQFF.

The chain employs TRBV5-4 and TRBJ1-3; D remains unclear. Trimming pared 1 base from V and 4 bases from J, leaving 6 bases between. The CDR3 has 13 residues. Germline CDR1 SGHNT, CDR2 YYREEE (reference sequence). CDR3 DNA: TGTGCCAGCAGCTTGCAGGCAGGAAACACCATATATTTT. It codes for CASSLQAGNTIYF.

The J gene is TRBJ2-7, the V gene TRBV6-6; no firm D call. The germline CDR1 and CDR2 sequences are MNHNY and SVGAGI (reference sequence). V was shortened by 5 bases and J by 3 bases, with 11 bases between the two germline ends. This CDR3 region has 13 residues. This CDR3 is CASSREPYYEQYF. The CDR3 bases are TGTGCCAGCAGTAGAGAGCCTTACTACGAGCAGTACTTC.

The chain recombines TRBV9 with TRBJ2-3; TRBD1 aligns across 9 bases. This CDR3 has 16 residues. V shed 4 bases, J shed 3 bases, and the junction held 9 bases outside the gene matches. In germline, CDR1 is SGDLS, CDR2 YYNGEE. The CDR3 sequence: CASSLWTGDVTDTQYF. CDR3 sequence (DNA): TGTGCCAGCAGCCTCTGGACAGGGGATGTTACAGATACGCAGTATTTT.

The count of this clone is one. This chain connects TRBV15 to TRBJ1-2; no clear D gene. This CDR3 has 16 residues. The V end was cut by 3 bases, the J end by 7 bases, with 21 bases between. Per germline, CDR1 LNHNV and CDR2 YYDKDF (reference sequence). CDR3 in amino acids: CATSSLPPGDSLGYTF. The CDR3 nucleotides read TGTGCCACCAGCAGTTTGCCCCCGGGAGATAGCCTTGGCTACACCTTC.

The V gene is TRBV5-1, the J gene TRBJ1-3, with a tentative D call TRBD1 (5 bases). CDR3 length equals 18 residues. V shed 0 bases and J shed 1 base, with 17 bases lying between them. Germline V gene data show CDR1 as SGHRS and CDR2 as YFSETQ. The CDR3 DNA reads as TGCGCCAGCAGCTTGGAGGGGCAGGGATTATCTTCTGGAAACACCATATATTTT. Its protein product is CASSLEGQGLSSGNTIYF. Looking up the rest from reference TRBV5-1 and TRBJ1-3 gives the full variable domain: KAGVTQTPRYLIKTRGQQVTLSCSPISGHRSVSWYQQTPGQGLQFLFEYFSETQRNKGNFPGRFSGRQFSNSRSEMNVSTLELGDSALYLCASSLEGQGLSSGNTIYFGEGSWLTVV.

This clone was recorded a few times. The chain links TRBV11-3 to TRBJ2-1; tentatively, D is TRBD2 (6 bases). V lost 1 base and J 8 bases, leaving 18 bases between the germline ends. The CDR3 is 16 amino acids. Germline CDR1 reads SGHNT; CDR2 reads YENEEA. CDR3 nucleotides: TGTGCCAGCAGCTTAGTAAGGGACTCGCGAGACGATGAGCAGTTCTTC. Translated: CASSLVRDSRDDEQFF. Full variable domain (missing parts from reference TRBV11-3 and TRBJ2-1): EAGVVQSPRYKIIEKKQPVAFWCNPISGHNTLYWYLQNLGQGPELLIRYENEEAVDDSQLPKDRFSAERLKGVDSTLKIQPAELGDSAVYLCASSLVRDSRDDEQFFGPGTRLTVL.

This clone was observed a few times. V gene TRBV5-8 combines with J gene TRBJ1-4, with D hard to call. CDR3 length: 17 residues. Trimming took off 4 bases at V and 0 bases at J, with 16 bases between the two ends. The germline V gene has CDR1 SGHTS and CDR2 YDEGEE. The CDR3 DNA follows: TGTGCCAGCAGCCCGGTCGGGTTAACTGCAACTAATGAAAAACTGTTTTTT. This codes for CASSPVGLTATNEKLFF.

V usage is TRBV23-1 and J usage is TRBJ2-5; no definite D call. TRBV23-1 is assigned to the ORF class and has an uncertain function. V lost 6 bases to trimming and J lost 5 bases, with 13 bases between them. CDR3 length: 13 amino acids. CDR3 loop: CASSHDRVETQYF. The CDR3 DNA reads TGCGCCAGCAGCCACGACCGGGTCGAGACCCAGTACTTC.

The chain uses TRBV27 and TRBJ1-2; D gene ambiguous. The length of the CDR3 is 13 residues. The germline V and J ends were trimmed by 3 bases and 2 bases, with 7 bases remaining between them. Germline CDR1 and CDR2: MNHEY and SMNVEV (reference sequence). The CDR3 nucleotides read TGTGCCAGCAGTTTTGCGGGGAACTATGGCTACACCTTC. Translation: CASSFAGNYGYTF.

The chain carries TRBV19 and TRBJ2-3, with 7 positions matching TRBD2. CDR1 and CDR2 from the germline V gene are LNHDA and SQIVND (reference sequence). This CDR3 is built from 15 residues. Trimming took 5 bases from V and 0 from J; bases not matched to a gene: 5. CDR3 sequence: CASSHSGTSTDTQYF. The CDR3 nucleotides read TGTGCCAGTAGTCACAGCGGGACTAGCACAGATACGCAGTATTTT.

The V gene is TRBV19, the J gene TRBJ2-7; 10 bases agree with TRBD1. The germline V gene has CDR1 LNHDA and CDR2 SQIVND (reference sequence). There are 15 residues in the CDR3. J gave up 5 bases and V 2 bases, and 6 bases lay outside the gene matches. CDR3: CASSIKDRGSDEQYF. For the CDR3, the DNA is TGTGCCAGTAGTATAAAGGACAGGGGGTCGGACGAGCAGTACTTC.

The chain recombines TRBV5-1 with TRBJ2-1; TRBD2 matches at 7 bases. CDR1 is SGHRS, CDR2 YFSETQ, per germline. The V and J ends lost 2 bases and 7 bases, in that order; junction bases with no gene match: 15. The CDR3 contains 17 residues. The CDR3 protein is CASSLNSGSVGGNEQFF. For the CDR3, the DNA is TGCGCCAGCAGCTTAAATAGCGGGTCCGTCGGTGGGAATGAGCAGTTCTTC.

The rearrangement joins TRBV18 to TRBJ2-1, with TRBD2 matching over 14 bases. The germline gives CDR1 KGHSH, CDR2 LQKENI. The CDR3 consists of 17 residues. V shed 1 base, J shed 8 bases, and the junction held 7 bases outside the gene matches. The CDR3 is CASSPLLGTSGSDEQFF. The DNA of the CDR3 is TGTGCCAGCTCACCACTACTCGGGACTAGCGGGAGCGATGAGCAGTTCTTC.

In this sample, this clone turned up once. This sequence joins TRBV6-1 and TRBJ1-2, with 11 bases fitting TRBD1. This CDR3 has 14 residues. From germline, CDR1 is MNHNS and CDR2 SASEGT. Unmatched junction bases numbered 5, after V lost 3 bases and J lost 8 bases. CDR3 in amino acids: CASSDPGQGEGYTF. The CDR3 region has the DNA TGTGCCAGCAGTGATCCGGGACAGGGGGAAGGCTACACCTTC.

The chain employs TRBV5-1 and TRBJ1-2; no reliable D call. V was cut by 2 bases and J by 5 bases, with 10 bases left in between. The V gene's germline CDR1 is SGHRS and CDR2 YFSETQ. The CDR3 covers 13 residues. The CDR3 sequence: CASSFRGIYGYTF. In DNA form, the CDR3 reads TGCGCCAGCAGCTTTCGGGGAATATATGGCTACACCTTC. Together with reference TRBV5-1 and TRBJ1-2, the CDR3 gives the full variable domain: KAGVTQTPRYLIKTRGQQVTLSCSPISGHRSVSWYQQTPGQGLQFLFEYFSETQRNKGNFPGRFSGRQFSNSRSEMNVSTLELGDSALYLCASSFRGIYGYTFGSGTRLTVV.

In its sample, this clone was seen once. The genes are TRBV19 and TRBJ2-1; 7 bases are a match to TRBD2. Germline V gene lookup returns CDR1 LNHDA and CDR2 SQIVND (reference sequence). With V trimmed by 5 bases and J by 7 bases, 5 bases remained unmatched. The CDR3 has 13 amino acids. CDR3 in DNA: TGTGCCAGTAGTCCTCCTAGCGGTAATGAGCAGTTCTTC. Translated: CASSPPSGNEQFF.

The chain is built from TRBV6-5 and TRBJ2-7; possible D gene TRBD1, 6 bases. Germline CDR1 and CDR2: MNHEY and SVGAGI. Trimming shortened V by 7 bases and J by 3 bases, and 16 bases separated the two germline ends. CDR3 length equals 14 residues. In DNA form, the CDR3 reads TGTGCCAGCATCAATACGGGACAAGGCTACGAGCAGTACTTC. This translates into CASINTGQGYEQYF.

The chain employs TRBV7-2 and TRBJ1-4, with TRBD1 identical over 11 bases. This CDR3 is built from 13 residues. CDR1 is SGHTA and CDR2 is FQGNSA in the germline V gene. The trim removed 5 bases at V and 11 bases at J, leaving 4 bases unmatched. This CDR3 reads CASSRDRGSKLFF. The CDR3 nucleotides are TGTGCCAGCAGCCGGGACAGGGGGAGTAAACTGTTTTTT.

The chain is built from TRBV6-5 and TRBJ1-1, with 8 bases identical to TRBD1. V lost 0 bases, J lost 1 base, and 4 bases stayed unmatched. Germline V lookup: CDR1 MNHEY, CDR2 SVGAGI. This CDR3 is built from 16 residues. The CDR3 DNA is TGTGCCAGCAGTTACTCTTATGGGACAGGGAACACTGAAGCTTTCTTT. Translating it yields CASSYSYGTGNTEAFF.

V is TRBV9 and J is TRBJ2-1, with D unresolved. Germline V CDR1 and CDR2: SGDLS, YYNGEE. This CDR3 has 12 amino acids. With 3 bases removed from V and 4 bases from J, the gap between germline ends came to 5 bases. The CDR3 sequence is CASSETYNEQFF. In DNA form, the CDR3 reads TGTGCCAGCAGCGAAACATACAATGAGCAGTTCTTC.

This chain connects TRBV6-1 to TRBJ1-3; D remains unclear. Germline V gene lookup returns CDR1 MNHNS and CDR2 SASEGT. V was cut by 2 bases and J by 0 bases, with 8 bases left in between. There are 15 residues in the CDR3. The chain's CDR3 is CASSEQPGSGNTIYF. CDR3 in DNA: TGTGCCAGCAGTGAACAACCGGGCTCTGGAAACACCATATATTTT.

The chain combines TRBV4-1 with TRBJ2-5, with 7 bases matching TRBD2. Trimming took 1 base from V and 14 from J; bases not matched to a gene: 4. This CDR3 contains 11 residues. Germline loops: CDR1 MGHRA, CDR2 YSYEKL. The CDR3 sequence is CASSQGGTTYF. The CDR3, as DNA: TGCGCCAGCAGCCAAGGGGGGACTACTTACTTC.

The rearrangement joins TRBV24-1 to TRBJ1-1; perhaps TRBD1 as D (5 bases). Germline V gene data show CDR1 as KGHDR and CDR2 as SFDVKD. The ends were cut back, 4 bases at V and 11 bases at J, with 13 bases in the middle. The length of the CDR3 is 12 residues. CDR3 loop: CATSDMAGYAFF. The CDR3 nucleotides are TGTGCCACCAGTGACATGGCAGGGTATGCTTTCTTT.

The rearrangement links TRBV3-1 (or the pseudogene TRBV3-2) to TRBJ1-1; tentatively, D is TRBD1 (6 bases). The CDR3 runs to 14 residues. Trimming pared 4 bases from V and 11 bases from J, leaving 20 bases between. Per the germline V gene, CDR1 is LGHDT and CDR2 is YNNKEL (reference sequence). CDR3 sequence reads: CASSRTTGAPEAFF. CDR3 nucleotide sequence: TGTGCCAGCAGCCGGACGACAGGAGCTCCGGAGGCTTTCTTT.

V usage is TRBV27 and J usage is TRBJ1-2, with D possibly matching TRBD1 (5 bases). Looked up from germline, CDR1 is MNHEY and CDR2 is SMNVEV (reference sequence). The CDR3 consists of 14 residues. V was clipped by 4 bases and J by 4 bases, with 13 bases between them. Written as DNA, the CDR3 is TGTGCCAGCAGTTCCTCAGGGTGGGGCTATGGCTACACCTTC. It yields the protein CASSSSGWGYGYTF.

The chain recombines TRBV6-5 with TRBJ1-5, with D perhaps TRBD1 (5 bases). The length of the CDR3 is 14 residues. In germline, CDR1 is MNHEY, CDR2 SVGAGI. V was pared by 7 bases and J by 2 bases, with 12 bases between. CDR3 nucleotide sequence: TGTGCCAGCACCCGGACACCGGGCAATCAGCCCCAGCATTTT. Amino acid sequence: CASTRTPGNQPQHF.

This chain joins TRBV5-8 and TRBJ2-7, with TRBD1 as a possible D gene (5 bases). Trimming left V 2 bases short and J 1 base short, with 7 bases between. Germline CDR1 SGHTS, CDR2 YDEGEE. The CDR3 runs 13 residues. CDR3 sequence reads: CASSFPGSYEQYF. CDR3 bases: TGTGCCAGCAGCTTTCCAGGGTCCTACGAGCAGTACTTC.

This clone was counted a few times. The chain couples TRBV4-2 to TRBJ1-5; D remains ambiguous. Deletions cut 0 bases from V and 7 bases from J, with 13 bases between. Germline assignment: CDR1 LGHNA and CDR2 YNFKEQ. The length of the CDR3 is 15 residues. CDR3 bases: TGTGCCAGCAGCCAAGATCGGGGAGTTGGGCAGCCCCAGCATTTT. This sequence encodes CASSQDRGVGQPQHF.